The clone carrying this T cell receptor (beta chain) came up a few times. The antigen is undetermined. This CDR3 comprises 14 residues. Germline lookup yields CDR1 SGHAT and CDR2 FQNNGV. Trimming took 1 base from V and 7 from J; bases not matched to a gene: 5. This entry is derived from a study of response to subunit inactivated influenza vaccine. Overall study results and limits: It was the authors' suggestion that each seasonal influenza vaccination recruits few new T cells.

TCRdb passed the RT-PCR reads through MiXCR, listing each CDR3 protein once. The data show a few hundred thousand distinct CDR3 sequences, with about 14% seen just once and around 10% held by the top ten. The V gene is TRBV11-2, the J gene TRBJ2-7; 9 bases align to TRBD1. The sequence was collected from a man aged 45-60 years who received an inactivated influenza vaccine. Sequenced material: PBMCs from blood, taken 12 days after vaccination. This CDR3 is CASSLVGQGIEQYF. The CDR3 DNA is TGTGCCAGCAGCTTAGTGGGACAGGGTATAGAGCAGTACTTC.